This is a list of T cell receptor beta chains from one sample in a study of T cell repertoires in cytomegalovirus infection. TCRdb re-called the reads through MiXCR, storing one row per CDR3 protein. The sample includes about 210,000 distinct CDR3 sequences, roughly 6.5% of them seen just once. The sample consisted of PBMCs. The receptors here all came from a human donor in good health (CMV status not recorded). Some clones in this sample may be carry-over from other donors' samples. Each CDR3 is given with its conserved first and last residue. The D gene is left open where the match is weak. The size entry is marked missing in some rows and otherwise reads once, few, many or a size class.

D | J | V | size | CDR3 | DNA
NA | TRBJ2-5 | TRBV24-1 | many | CATSEYTNSASPETQYF | TGTGCCACCAGTGAATATACTAACAGTGCAAGTCCAGAGACCCAGTACTTC
NA | TRBJ2-1 | TRBV14 | many | CASRDGNQNEQFF | TGTGCCAGCAGGGACGGAAATCAGAATGAGCAGTTCTTC
NA | TRBJ1-1 | TRBV7-2 | many | CASSLAPRLNTEAFF | TGTGCCAGCAGCTTAGCCCCACGGCTGAACACTGAAGCTTTCTTT
NA | TRBJ2-7 | TRBV28 | few | CASSLLRDYEQYF | TGTGCCAGCAGTTTACTCCGTGACTACGAGCAGTACTTC
NA | TRBJ2-7 | TRBV6-2/TRBV6-3 | NA | CASSYAPDSIDEQYF | TGTGCCAGCAGTTACGCCCCCGACTCCATCGACGAGCAGTACTTC
TRBD1 | TRBJ2-7 | TRBV7-2 | many | CASSVDRVAYEQYF | TGTGCCAGCAGCGTCGACAGGGTCGCCTACGAGCAGTACTTC
TRBD2 | TRBJ2-1 | TRBV6-2/TRBV6-3 | many | CASTRTSSNEQFF | TGTGCCAGCACAAGGACTAGCAGCAATGAGCAGTTCTTC
NA | TRBJ1-4 | TRBV4-3 | NA | CASSPAPITNEKLFF | TGCGCCAGCAGCCCGGCCCCGATAACTAATGAAAAACTGTTTTTT
NA | TRBJ2-1 | TRBV6-5 | many | CASSYGNVLSSYNEQFF | TGTGCCAGCAGTTATGGGAACGTTCTAAGCTCCTACAATGAGCAGTTCTTC
NA | TRBJ1-5 | TRBV28 | many | CASRLVNQPQHF | TGTGCCAGTCGATTGGTGAATCAGCCCCAGCATTTT
NA | TRBJ2-5 | TRBV29-1 | many | CSVEDPNETQYF | TGCAGCGTTGAAGACCCCAACGAGACCCAGTACTTC
NA | TRBJ2-7 | TRBV7-8 | many | CASRWGSSYEQYF | TGTGCCAGCAGGTGGGGGAGCTCCTACGAGCAGTACTTC
NA | TRBJ1-1 | TRBV28 | many | CASGLGGKNTEAFF | TGTGCCAGCGGATTAGGAGGGAAGAACACTGAAGCTTTCTTT
NA | TRBJ1-1 | TRBV18 | many | CASSPRDSGVAGF | TGTGCCAGCTCACCCCGAGATTCTGGGGTCGCCGGATTT
TRBD1 | TRBJ1-1 | TRBV7-2 | many | CASRLIAGGTEAFF | TGTGCCAGCAGGCTTATCGCAGGGGGCACTGAAGCTTTCTTT
NA | TRBJ1-4 | TRBV6-5 | many | CASSLKGGNEKLFF | TGTGCCAGCAGCCTTAAAGGGGGGAATGAAAAACTGTTTTTT
TRBD2 | TRBJ2-3 | TRBV27 | many | CASSPLAAGTDTQYF | TGTGCCAGCAGTCCCCTAGCGGCGGGAACAGATACGCAGTATTTT
NA | TRBJ1-2 | TRBV12-3/TRBV12-4 | many | CASSFRATNYGYTF | TGTGCCAGCAGTTTTAGAGCCACGAACTATGGCTACACCTTC
TRBD2 | TRBJ2-5 | TRBV7-9 | many | CASSLSGGRETQYF | TGTGCCAGCAGCCTGTCGGGGGGGAGAGAGACCCAGTACTTC
TRBD2 | TRBJ2-5 | TRBV20-1 | NA | CSAQTSGGQETQYF | TGCAGTGCCCAGACTAGCGGGGGACAAGAGACCCAGTACTTC
NA | TRBJ2-1 | TRBV23-1 | many | CASSQSSSNEQFF | TGCGCCAGCAGTCAATCGTCGAGCAATGAGCAGTTCTTC
NA | TRBJ2-5 | TRBV29-1 | many | CSVNRGILETQYF | TGCAGCGTCAATCGGGGCATTTTAGAGACCCAGTACTTC
NA | TRBJ1-1 | TRBV7-3 | many | CASSLLRETEAFF | TGTGCCAGCAGCTTACTAAGGGAGACTGAAGCTTTCTTT
TRBD1 | TRBJ1-2 | TRBV15 | many | CATSIGQGASYGYTF | TGTGCCACCAGCATCGGACAGGGGGCGAGCTATGGCTACACCTTC
NA | TRBJ2-3 | TRBV20-1 | many | CSARDPSFGTDTQYF | TGCAGTGCTAGAGATCCTAGCTTTGGCACAGATACGCAGTATTTT
TRBD1 | TRBJ2-7 | TRBV4-2 | many | CASSQAGTGLYEQYF | TGTGCCAGCAGCCAAGCCGGGACAGGTTTGTACGAGCAGTACTTC
NA | TRBJ1-4 | TRBV28 | many | CASSLPGLAEFF | TGTGCCAGCAGTTTACCTGGACTCGCGGAGTTTTTT
NA | TRBJ1-2 | TRBV20-1 | many | CSARNPTGSNYGYTF | TGCAGTGCTAGAAACCCGACAGGATCTAACTATGGCTACACCTTC
NA | TRBJ2-2 | TRBV12-3/TRBV12-4 | few | CASSFQGSLSGELFF | TGTGCCAGCAGTTTTCAAGGGTCTTTGTCCGGGGAGCTGTTTTTT